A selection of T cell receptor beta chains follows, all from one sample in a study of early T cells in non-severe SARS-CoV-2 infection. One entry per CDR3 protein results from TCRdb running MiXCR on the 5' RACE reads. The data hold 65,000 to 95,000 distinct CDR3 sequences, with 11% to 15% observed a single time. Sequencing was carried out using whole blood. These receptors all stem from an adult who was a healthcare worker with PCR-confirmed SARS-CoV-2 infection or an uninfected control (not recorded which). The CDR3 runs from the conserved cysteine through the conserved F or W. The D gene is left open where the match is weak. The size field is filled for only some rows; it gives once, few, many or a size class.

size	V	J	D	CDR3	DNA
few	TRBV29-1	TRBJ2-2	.	CSVEFGGELFF	TGCAGCGTTGAGTTTGGGGGGGAGCTGTTTTTT
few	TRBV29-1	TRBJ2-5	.	CSVAVLETQYF	TGCAGCGTGGCGGTCCTAGAGACCCAGTACTTC
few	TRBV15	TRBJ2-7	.	CATSKVRGFYEQYF	TGTGCCACCAGCAAAGTCAGGGGCTTCTACGAGCAGTACTTC
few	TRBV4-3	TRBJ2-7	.	CASNQDWADGGYEQYF	TGCGCCAGCAACCAAGATTGGGCGGACGGTGGCTACGAGCAGTACTTC
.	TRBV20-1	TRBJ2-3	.	CSASQGVFTDTQYF	TGCAGTGCTAGCCAGGGAGTCTTCACAGATACGCAGTATTTT
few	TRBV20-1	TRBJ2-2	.	CSAPRAGYRPGELFF	TGCAGTGCTCCACGGGCAGGTTATCGCCCCGGGGAGCTGTTTTTT
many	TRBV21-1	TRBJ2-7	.	CASSPTTYEQYF	TGTGCCAGCAGCCCTACAACCTACGAGCAGTACTTC
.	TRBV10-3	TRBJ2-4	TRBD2	CATRGGGNIQYF	TGTGCCACCCGGGGGGGGGGAAACATTCAGTACTTC
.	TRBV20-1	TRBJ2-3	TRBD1	CSVWLGQGSRDTQYF	TGCAGTGTTTGGCTCGGACAGGGTTCGCGAGATACGCAGTATTTT
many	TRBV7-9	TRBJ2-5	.	CASSLRTNGETQYF	TGTGCCAGCAGCTTAAGGACCAACGGGGAGACCCAGTACTTC
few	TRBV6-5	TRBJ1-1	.	CASSPLPGGNTEAFF	TGTGCCAGCAGCCCCCTTCCGGGGGGGAACACTGAAGCTTTCTTT
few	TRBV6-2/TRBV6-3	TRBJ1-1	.	CASSNGQTNTEAFF	TGTGCCAGCAGTAATGGACAGACGAACACTGAAGCTTTCTTT
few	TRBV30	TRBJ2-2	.	CAWSVQYTGELFF	TGTGCCTGGAGTGTACAGTACACCGGGGAGCTGTTTTTT
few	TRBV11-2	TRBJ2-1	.	CASRLTAGNEQFF	TGTGCCAGCAGACTCACCGCGGGGAATGAGCAGTTCTTC
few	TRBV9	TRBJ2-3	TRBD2	CASSVGSGGIFTDTQYF	TGTGCCAGCAGCGTCGGAAGCGGGGGTATCTTCACAGATACGCAGTATTTT
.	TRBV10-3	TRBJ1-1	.	CATGQQGPTEAFF	TGTGCCACCGGTCAACAGGGCCCCACTGAAGCTTTCTTT
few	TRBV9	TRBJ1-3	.	CASSVAPSSGNTIYF	TGTGCCAGCAGCGTAGCTCCCTCCTCTGGAAACACCATATATTTT
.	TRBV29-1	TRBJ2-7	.	CSVVTSYEQYF	TGCAGCGTTGTAACCTCCTACGAGCAGTACTTC
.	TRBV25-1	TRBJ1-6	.	CATDGKGRNSPLHF	TGTGCCACCGATGGTAAAGGGAGAAATTCACCCCTCCACTTT
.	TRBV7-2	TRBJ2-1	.	CASSLALGGYNEQFF	TGTGCCAGCAGCTTAGCGCTAGGTGGATACAATGAGCAGTTCTTC
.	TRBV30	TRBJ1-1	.	CACSMVTEAFF	TGTGCCTGTTCGATGGTCACTGAAGCTTTCTTT
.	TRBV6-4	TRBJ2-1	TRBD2	CASSVGTSGGNEQFF	TGTGCCAGCAGTGTAGGGACTAGCGGGGGCAATGAGCAGTTCTTC
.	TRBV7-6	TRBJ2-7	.	CASSYDREQYF	TGTGCCAGCAGCTACGATCGGGAGCAGTACTTC
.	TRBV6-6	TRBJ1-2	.	CASSYSQGDYGYTF	TGTGCCAGCAGTTACTCCCAGGGAGACTATGGCTACACCTTC
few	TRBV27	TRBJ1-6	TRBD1	CASQGVWNSPLHF	TGTGCCAGCCAGGGGGTTTGGAATTCACCCCTCCACTTT
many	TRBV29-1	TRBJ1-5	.	CSDPSGHSNQPQHF	TGCAGCGACCCCTCAGGGCATAGCAATCAGCCCCAGCATTTT
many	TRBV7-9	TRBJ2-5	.	CASSSTPSDISQETQYF	TGTGCCAGCAGCTCCACCCCTTCGGACATAAGCCAAGAGACCCAGTACTTC
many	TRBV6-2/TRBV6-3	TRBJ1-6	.	CASNENSPLHF	TGTGCCAGCAACGAGAATTCACCCCTCCACTTT
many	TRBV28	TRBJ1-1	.	CASSNIHTEAFF	TGTGCCAGCAGCAACATACACACTGAAGCTTTCTTT
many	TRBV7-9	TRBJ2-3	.	CASTFSDTQYF	TGTGCCAGCACCTTTTCAGATACGCAGTATTTT
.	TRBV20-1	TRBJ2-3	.	CSARRASTDTQYF	TGCAGTGCTAGAAGGGCCTCCACAGATACGCAGTATTTT
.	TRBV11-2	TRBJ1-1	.	CASSLWGLENTEAFF	TGTGCCAGCAGCTTATGGGGATTAGAGAACACTGAAGCTTTCTTT
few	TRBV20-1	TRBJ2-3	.	CSASFSYSPDTQYF	TGCAGTGCTAGTTTTTCTTATAGCCCAGATACGCAGTATTTT
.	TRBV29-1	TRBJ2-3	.	CSGRQGTDTQYF	TGCAGCGGAAGACAGGGCACAGATACGCAGTATTTT
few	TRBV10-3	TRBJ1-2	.	CAITGDSYGYTF	TGTGCCATCACAGGCGATTCCTATGGCTACACCTTC
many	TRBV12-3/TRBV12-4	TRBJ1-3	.	CASSRQVSGNTIYF	TGTGCCAGCAGTCGACAGGTCTCTGGAAACACCATATATTTT
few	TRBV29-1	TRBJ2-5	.	CSVGAISYQETQYF	TGCAGCGTTGGTGCGATCAGTTACCAAGAGACCCAGTACTTC
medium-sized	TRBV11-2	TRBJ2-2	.	CASSLAGTTAFTGELFF	TGTGCCAGCAGCTTAGCAGGGACAACTGCTTTCACCGGGGAGCTGTTTTTT
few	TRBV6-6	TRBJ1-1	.	CASSAQGPNTEAFF	TGTGCCAGCAGTGCACAGGGCCCGAACACTGAAGCTTTCTTT
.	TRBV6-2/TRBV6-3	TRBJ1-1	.	CASSKPRGNTEAFF	TGTGCCAGCAGCAAACCACGAGGGAACACTGAAGCTTTCTTT
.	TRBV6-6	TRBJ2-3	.	CASRGPFTDTQYF	TGTGCCAGCCGCGGACCATTCACAGATACGCAGTATTTT
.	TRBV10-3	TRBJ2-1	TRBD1	CAIRAGQGGYEQFF	TGTGCCATCCGAGCCGGACAGGGGGGCTATGAGCAGTTCTTC
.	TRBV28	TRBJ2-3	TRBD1	CASGTGTDTQYF	TGTGCCAGCGGGACAGGCACAGATACGCAGTATTTT
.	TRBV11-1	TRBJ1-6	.	CASSYRYNSPLHF	TGTGCCAGCAGTTACCGATATAATTCACCCCTCCACTTT
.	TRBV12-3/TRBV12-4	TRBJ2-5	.	CASTPGLVGETQYF	TGTGCCAGCACCCCAGGGCTAGTGGGAGAGACCCAGTACTTC
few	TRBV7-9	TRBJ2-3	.	CASSLAEGDLIGTDTQYF	TGTGCCAGCAGCTTAGCAGAGGGGGACCTCATCGGGACAGATACGCAGTATTTT
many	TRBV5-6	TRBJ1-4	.	CASSSINEKLFF	TGTGCCAGCAGCTCAATTAATGAAAAACTGTTTTTT
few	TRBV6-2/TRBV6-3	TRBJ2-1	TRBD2	CASSRLAGTYNEQFF	TGTGCCAGCAGTCGGCTAGCGGGGACGTACAATGAGCAGTTCTTC
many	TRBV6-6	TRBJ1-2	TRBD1	CASEDRAGYGYTF	TGTGCCAGCGAGGACAGGGCGGGCTATGGCTACACCTTC
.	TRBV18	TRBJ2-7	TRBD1	CASSSLDRGSEQYF	TGTGCCAGCTCATCCCTGGACAGGGGGAGTGAGCAGTACTTC
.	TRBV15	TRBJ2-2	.	CATSRGGENTGELFF	TGTGCCACCAGCAGAGGCGGGGAGAACACCGGGGAGCTGTTTTTT
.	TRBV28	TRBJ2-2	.	CASREGAWANTGELFF	TGTGCCAGCAGGGAGGGGGCTTGGGCGAACACCGGGGAGCTGTTTTTT
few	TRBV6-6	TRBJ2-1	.	CASTPTPKYNEQFF	TGTGCCAGCACCCCAACCCCTAAATACAATGAGCAGTTCTTC
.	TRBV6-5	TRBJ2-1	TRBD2	CVAGVDINNEQFF	TGTGTGGCGGGGGTCGATATTAACAATGAGCAGTTCTTC
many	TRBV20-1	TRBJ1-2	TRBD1	CSALPDRGQGYGYTF	TGCAGTGCTCTTCCCGATAGGGGGCAGGGCTATGGCTACACCTTC
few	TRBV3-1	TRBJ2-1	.	CASSQVRVSYNEQFF	TGTGCCAGCAGCCAAGTGCGGGTCTCCTACAATGAGCAGTTCTTC